Listed below are T cell receptor beta chains from one sample, sequenced in a study of blood T cell repertoires in COVID-19. Assay used: immunoSEQ multiplex PCR; TCRdb lists only in-frame clones, some missing. There are fewer than 350,000 clones in the sample; approximately 89% occur only once, and over 3.5% lies in the top ten. Sequenced: peripheral blood. Receptors originate from an older woman with COVID-19, enrolled during active disease. CDR3s include the opening cysteine and the closing phenylalanine or tryptophan.

TRBV15,CATSSQGGNQPQHF
TRBV4-1,CASSQGTVSGNTIYF
TRBV9,CASSHDSFYEQYF
TRBV11-3,CASSKGGTEAFF
TRBV9,CASSVGAGGWNEQYF
TRBV18,CASSPQTDTASYNSPLHF
TRBV11-2,CASSKGGTGTASNTIYF
TRBV9,CASSVEGNMGQPQHF
TRBV28,CASSLGTGGREKLFF
TRBV6-5,CASGQTGENFGEAFF
TRBV19,CASSIPGGRSNQPQHF
TRBV4-1,CASSQPNPGQNEKLFF
TRBV11-3,CASSHRLAGGSNTGELFF
TRBV19,CASTPKVRSTDTQYF
TRBV5-4,CASSTDRGPNTEAFF
TRBV6-6,CASSLDSQNSQPQHF
TRBV28,CASRLGQSNTEAFF
TRBV3-1/TRBV3-2,CASSQGGPYEQYF
TRBV4-1,CASSRGGDFNQPQHF
TRBV3-1/TRBV3-2,CASSHRQADTQYF
TRBV7-9,CASTKSGQGATEAFF
TRBV28,CASGFLQGMNEKLFF
TRBV19,CASSPGQGVADTEAFF
TRBV7-2,CASSPNRGQKNEQFF
TRBV5-1,CASSGGASRETTGYTF
TRBV18,CASSPHKVGTGTYEQYF
TRBV7-9,CALRRGERETQYF
TRBV27,CASSFNGAWNTEAFF
TRBV19,CASSIPGQSYGYTF
TRBV11-3,CASSSPAGGKDTQYF
TRBV28,CASSLVPPGGRAGGYTF
TRBV18,CASSPLGSPEKLFF
TRBV14,CASSPRTGVNTGELFF
TRBV19,CASSTSGVSQETQYF
TRBV6-1,CASSEAAFFEAFF
TRBV7-9,CASSFTSRDTQYF
TRBV19,CASTSRRGPNYGYTF
TRBV7-9,CASSLAQVTTEAFF
TRBV9,CASSSSNSPLHF
TRBV18,CASSRTVLNTEAFF
TRBV4-1,CASSLYGEGTDTQYF
TRBV24-1,CATRDFSGGYTF
TRBV6-1,CASSEASGTRTALNYGYTF
TRBV28,CASSSGDYGYTF
TRBV4-1,CASSDALGDQPQHF
TRBV6-5,CATRGWDGKTEAFF
TRBV4-1,CASSSQGATALGEKLFF
TRBV20-1,CSASSPDRYEQYF
TRBV4-1,CASSQASLAGETDTQYF
TRBV19,CASSRDGDSGETQYF
TRBV21-1,CASSKLQGSDTQPQHF
TRBV7-7,CASSFGTGGFDEQYF
TRBV10-1,CASSPSPGLAEAKKTQYF
TRBV5-1,CASSTGSSGNTIYF
TRBV5-8,CASSLEQGVISNQPQHF
TRBV18,CASSPGNQETQYF
TRBV28,CASSLQLAGSYEQYF
TRBV5-1,CASSSGQSYEQYF
TRBV19,CASSGTGERLDTEAFF
TRBV7-3,CASSVAVGNTIYF